The 21 T cell receptor beta chains below were found in one sample sequenced in a study of cytomegalovirus exposure and HLA in healthy donors. The PCR ran on 60 Vbeta and 13 Jbeta primers. Method: immunoSEQ multiplex PCR; TCRdb's copy keeps in-frame clones and lacks some. The sample records about 190,000 clones, 70% to 80% being singletons. The sequenced material came from PBMCs. These receptors came from a woman aged 50 to 60 in good health and CMV-seronegative.

The J gene is TRBJ1-6, the V gene TRBV9; tentative D call: TRBD1 (6 bases). The CDR3 is 15 residues long. Trimming pared 4 bases from V and 6 bases from J, leaving 14 bases between. Germline V CDR1 and CDR2: SGDLS, YYNGEE. The CDR3 DNA sequence: TGTGCCAGCAGCATCCGCCCGGACAGTAATTCACCCCTCCACTTT. Encoded protein: CASSIRPDSNSPLHF.

The chain uses TRBV28 and TRBJ2-2, with 8 bases fitting TRBD1. Germline lookup yields CDR1 MDHEN and CDR2 SYDVKM. V lost 4 bases, J lost 6 bases, and 13 bases stayed unmatched. The CDR3 has 17 amino acids. The CDR3, as DNA: TGTGCCAGCAGTTCGGCCCTCGACAGGGGTCGATCCGGGGAGCTGTTTTTT. This translates into CASSSALDRGRSGELFF.

CDR3 residues: CASSYSSGMGANVLTF. In DNA form, the CDR3 reads TGTGCCAGCAGTTACTCGTCGGGGATGGGGGCCAACGTCCTGACTTTC. The rearrangement joins TRBV6-6 to TRBJ2-6, with D perhaps matching TRBD2 (5 bases). The CDR3 totals 16 residues. The ends were cut back, 0 bases at V and 4 bases at J, with 10 bases in the middle. Germline V gives CDR1 MNHNY, CDR2 SVGAGI (reference sequence).

V and J are TRBV19 and TRBJ2-1; possible D gene TRBD2, 5 bases. Trimming took 5 bases from V and 10 from J, leaving 12 bases between them. Germline lookup yields CDR1 LNHDA and CDR2 SQIVND (reference sequence). The CDR3 spans 12 residues. The CDR3 reads CASSARRGEQFF. CDR3 DNA: TGTGCCAGTAGTGCCCGACGGGGAGAGCAGTTCTTC.

The table lists this clone with a few counts. The chain carries TRBV2 and TRBJ2-5; 8 bases are shared with TRBD2. Germline lookup yields CDR1 SNHLY and CDR2 FYNNEI. The CDR3 totals 17 residues. The junction had 15 bases not matched to a gene; V was cut back by 6 bases and J by 3 bases. The DNA of the CDR3 is TGTGCCAGCAGCCGGATTCGACTAGCGACCCTTGAAGAGACCCAGTACTTC. Translated: CASSRIRLATLEETQYF.

The V call is TRBV7-6, the J call TRBJ2-1; 8 nucleotides match TRBD2. Germline-derived CDR1 and CDR2 are SGHVS and FNYEAQ. The CDR3 loop spans 16 amino acids. Germline trimming cut 5 bases from V and 4 bases from J; bases unmatched to any gene: 10. This CDR3 is CASSPGERGHYNEQFF. CDR3 DNA sequence: TGTGCCAGCAGCCCCGGCGAGCGGGGGCATTACAATGAGCAGTTCTTC.

The CDR3 protein is CASSPLRQSYEQYF. The CDR3 DNA sequence: TGTGCCAGCTCACCCCTGAGACAGTCCTACGAGCAGTACTTC. The V gene is TRBV18, the J gene TRBJ2-7; D is perhaps TRBD1 (5 bases). Between the trimmed V and J ends, which lost 3 bases and 1 base, there was a span of 10 bases. In germline, CDR1 is KGHSH, CDR2 LQKENI. CDR3 size: 14 residues.

This chain links TRBV29-1 with TRBJ2-2; D gene ambiguous. The length of the CDR3 is 14 residues. Per the germline V gene, CDR1 is SQVTM and CDR2 is ANQGSEA. V was pared by 6 bases and J by 4 bases, with 15 bases between. The CDR3 region is CSVPGSTATGELFF. The DNA for the CDR3 is TGCAGCGTCCCAGGCTCAACAGCCACCGGGGAGCTGTTTTTT.

The rearrangement links TRBV7-3 to TRBJ2-1; D might be TRBD2 (5 bases). This CDR3 is built from 14 residues. CDR1 and CDR2 (germline): SGHTA, FQGTGA. V lost 5 bases and J lost 5, with 13 bases in between. CDR3 nucleotide sequence: TGTGCCAGCAGCCATCCAGCGGTCAACAATGAGCAGTTCTTC. Translated: CASSHPAVNNEQFF.

Concerning this clone itself: One end of the junction is discordant with germline, which a read error may explain. This rearrangement joins TRBV7-9 to TRBJ1-2; D unclear. CDR1 is SEHNR and CDR2 is FQNEAQ in the germline V gene (reference sequence). The CDR3 has 12 amino acids. The CDR3 DNA sequence: TGTTCCAGCAGCTTAGGCGGGAATGGCTACACCTTC. This translates into CSSSLGGNGYTF.

V gene TRBV7-9 combines with J gene TRBJ1-1; D is unclear. Germline CDR1 reads SEHNR; CDR2 reads FQNEAQ (reference sequence). The V end was cut by 2 bases, the J end by 10 bases, with 11 bases between. The CDR3 spans 12 residues. In DNA form, the CDR3 reads TGTGCCAGCAGCTTAAAGGATTCGGGAGCTTTCTTT. Protein product: CASSLKDSGAFF.

The chain employs TRBV7-8 and TRBJ2-3; TRBD2 agrees at 7 bases. The CDR3 sequence is 13 residues long. Unmatched junction bases numbered 1, after V lost 3 bases and J lost 4 bases. Germline V gives CDR1 SGHVS, CDR2 FQNEAQ. CDR3 sequence: CASSFAGADTQYF. CDR3 bases: TGTGCCAGCAGCTTTGCGGGAGCAGATACGCAGTATTTT.

A few counts support this clone. This chain joins TRBV29-1 and TRBJ1-1, with TRBD1 as a possible D gene (5 bases). The CDR3 runs 11 residues. V gave up 4 bases and J gave up 11 bases, with 14 bases separating them. Germline assignment: CDR1 SQVTM and CDR2 ANQGSEA. CDR3 DNA: TGCAGCGTTGGGGGACTCTTGGGGGCTTTCTTT. Translating gives CSVGGLLGAFF.

Note on this clone: Within the sample, other DNA sequences also encode this same CDR3. This sequence joins TRBV7-2 and TRBJ2-1, with 9 positions matching TRBD2. The ends lost 5 bases at V and 4 bases at J; junction bases unmatched: 6. Germline loops: CDR1 SGHTA, CDR2 FQGNSA. CDR3 length: 15 amino acids. The CDR3 DNA is TGTGCCAGCAGCCAGGGACTAGCTCGGTACAATGAGCAGTTCTTC. This gives the protein CASSQGLARYNEQFF.

The chain employs TRBV2 and TRBJ2-7, with 7 bases identical to TRBD2. Trimming removed 7 bases from V and 5 bases from J; junction bases left unmatched: 8. Germline CDR1 SNHLY, CDR2 FYNNEI. The CDR3 is made up of 13 amino acids. CDR3 sequence reads: CASMGQRDDEQYF. The DNA for the CDR3 is TGTGCCAGCATGGGCCAGCGGGACGACGAGCAGTACTTC.

The J gene is TRBJ1-5, the V gene TRBV6-4; 7 bases are a match to TRBD1. This CDR3 has 13 residues. The trim removed 5 bases at V and 9 bases at J, leaving 7 bases unmatched. Germline CDR1 and CDR2: MRHNA and SNTAGT. CDR3 sequence reads: CASSPTGERPQHF. CDR3 bases: TGTGCCAGCAGTCCCACAGGGGAGCGGCCCCAGCATTTT.

The table lists this clone with a few counts. The CDR3 DNA follows: TGTGCCAGCAGGGGACAGGCGAATCAGCCCCAGCATTTT. Residues: CASRGQANQPQHF. The rearrangement joins TRBV6-1 to TRBJ1-5; 8 nucleotides align to TRBD1. This CDR3 is built from 13 residues. The junction had 2 bases not matched to a gene; V was cut back by 6 bases and J by 4 bases. Germline CDR1 is MNHNS and CDR2 is SASEGT.

The V and J genes are TRBV16 and TRBJ1-3, with 8 bases lining up with TRBD1. The V segment lost 11 bases and the J segment 12 bases; nucleotides outside the gene matches: 21. This CDR3 is 15 amino acids long. Per the germline V gene, CDR1 is KGHSY and CDR2 is FQNENV. The CDR3 region is CAPFGAGQAHADIYF. The CDR3 DNA reads TGTGCCCCCTTCGGCGCGGGACAGGCGCACGCGGACATATATTTT.

The V call is TRBV19, the J call TRBJ1-2; perhaps TRBD1 as D (6 bases). This CDR3 contains 14 residues. The V end was cut by 6 bases, the J end by 2 bases, with 13 bases between. Germline CDR1 and CDR2: LNHDA and SQIVND (reference sequence). This CDR3 reads CASSPTGGNYGYTF. The CDR3, as DNA: TGTGCCAGTAGCCCTACGGGGGGCAACTATGGCTACACCTTC.

The rearrangement uses TRBV7-9 and TRBJ2-6, with 7 bases that match TRBD2. J was trimmed by 1 base and V by 3 bases; bases with no gene match: 6. The CDR3 spans 17 residues. CDR1 is SEHNR and CDR2 is FQNEAQ in the germline V gene (reference sequence). CDR3: CASSLWGGGSGANVLTF. DNA of the CDR3: TGTGCCAGCAGCTTGTGGGGGGGAGGATCTGGGGCCAACGTCCTGACTTTC.

The V gene is TRBV11-3, the J gene TRBJ2-2, with D possibly matching TRBD1 (6 bases). V lost 10 bases and J 3 bases, leaving 9 bases between the germline ends. The CDR3 is 12 amino acids. CDR1 SGHNT and CDR2 YENEEA come from the germline V gene. CDR3: CATRGDTGELFF. Here the CDR3 DNA reads TGTGCCACCAGGGGCGACACCGGGGAGCTGTTTTTT. Together with reference TRBV11-3 and TRBJ2-2, the CDR3 gives the full variable domain: EAGVVQSPRYKIIEKKQPVAFWCNPISGHNTLYWYLQNLGQGPELLIRYENEEAVDDSQLPKDRFSAERLKGVDSTLKIQPAELGDSAVYLCATRGDTGELFFGEGSRLTVL.